This entry features one TCR beta chain sequence. Its antigen is currently unknown. Indicated time point: cycle 4 day 1 (C4D1), after about 6 weeks of nivolumab. Every patient experienced relapse after autologous stem cell transplantation, and brentuximab vedotin exposure varied. The best responses consisted of complete response, partial response or progressive disease. Sequencing was performed with immunoSEQ multiplex PCR; in TCRdb, only in-frame clones are kept and a portion is missing. Among some 34,000 clones, approximately 70% were seen once, and the ten largest hold 3.9%. Trimming stripped 7 bases from V and 0 bases from J, with 13 bases between. The CDR3 spans 15 residues. Germline V gene lookup returns CDR1 MNHNS and CDR2 SASEGT. This sample is drawn from a study of PD-1 blockade in classical Hodgkin lymphoma. Findings and limits, study-wide: Nivolumab initiation under 1 year post-ASCT meant exclusion. Causes of the repertoire differences remain undefined, possibly disease activity or prior therapy. It was reported that newly diagnosed patients had less baseline TCR diversity than healthy donors.

The sample in question was peripheral blood mononuclear cells (PBMCs), obtained before the fourth cycle of nivolumab. This sequence joins TRBV6-1 and TRBJ1-3, with D unclear. The sequence came from a human donor with classical Hodgkin lymphoma. CDR3 nucleotide sequence: TGTGCCAGCACGAGGGAATTGAGCTCTGGAAACACCATATATTTT. This encodes CASTRELSSGNTIYF.